A selection of T cell receptor beta chains follows, all from one sample in a study of T cell responses to AZD1222 COVID-19 vaccine. The protocol was immunoSEQ multiplex PCR, while the TCRdb copy is restricted to in-frame clones and leaves out a portion. The sample shows approximately 74,000 clones, around four fifths of them seen only once. Here the sequenced sample was peripheral blood, taken on day 0 of AZD1222 vaccination. The source is an adult in good health. Both conserved end residues are part of each CDR3. Fields, in order: V gene, D gene, clone size, J gene, CDR3 protein, CDR3 DNA. D genes are given only for firm matches. Size values are once, few and many counts, or a class for expanded clones, and some rows have none.

TRBV6-1	NA	once	TRBJ1-1	CASSDVGLEAFF	TGTGCCAGCAGTGATGTGGGCCTTGAAGCTTTCTTT
TRBV19	NA	once	TRBJ1-2	CASSIDNRLGGYTF	TGTGCCAGTAGTATAGATAACAGGCTCGGCGGCTACACCTTC
TRBV9	TRBD1	NA	TRBJ2-5	CASSEAGQGKETQYF	TGTGCCAGCAGCGAGGCGGGACAGGGCAAAGAGACCCAGTACTTC
TRBV4-1	TRBD1	NA	TRBJ1-1	CASSPGQGAGTEAFF	TGCGCCAGCAGCCCGGGACAGGGGGCAGGCACTGAAGCTTTCTTT
TRBV6-2/TRBV6-3	TRBD1	NA	TRBJ1-4	CASSTPGRGTTNEKLFF	TGTGCCAGCAGTACGCCGGGCAGGGGGACGACTAATGAAAAACTGTTTTTT
TRBV18	TRBD1	NA	TRBJ1-2	CASSPPADRVYGYTF	TGTGCCAGCTCACCACCGGCGGACAGGGTCTATGGCTACACCTTC
TRBV7-9	NA	many	TRBJ1-2	CASSLLLPNYGYTF	TGTGCCAGCAGCTTGCTGCTCCCTAACTATGGCTACACCTTC
TRBV5-6	NA	NA	TRBJ1-2	CASSLGDTYGYTF	TGTGCCAGCAGCTTGGGTGACACCTATGGCTACACCTTC
TRBV7-9	NA	NA	TRBJ1-2	CASSSSVYGYTF	TGTGCCAGCAGCTCATCTGTCTATGGCTACACCTTC
TRBV6-2/TRBV6-3	TRBD2	few	TRBJ2-5	CASSYSKGLAGPGETQYF	TGTGCCAGCAGTTACTCGAAGGGACTAGCGGGGCCGGGGGAGACCCAGTACTTC
TRBV4-1	TRBD1	NA	TRBJ2-2	CASSTAGGLLGNTGELFF	TGCGCCAGCAGCACGGCAGGGGGCCTCCTGGGGAACACCGGGGAGCTGTTTTTT
TRBV30	NA	NA	TRBJ1-1	CAWGRSNTEAFF	TGTGCCTGGGGGAGATCGAACACTGAAGCTTTCTTT
TRBV3-1/TRBV3-2	NA	NA	TRBJ2-3	CASSQGSPRSRDTQYF	TGTGCCAGCAGCCAAGGATCCCCCCGATCGCGGGATACGCAGTATTTT
TRBV4-1	TRBD2	NA	TRBJ2-1	CASSLRGGALNEQFF	TGCGCCAGCAGCCTCCGCGGGGGGGCCCTCAATGAGCAGTTCTTC
TRBV5-4	TRBD2	NA	TRBJ2-5	CASSSIAGEDQETQYF	TGTGCCAGCAGCTCCATAGCGGGAGAGGACCAAGAGACCCAGTACTTC
TRBV7-5	NA	NA	TRBJ2-7	CARSNNTSYEQYF	TGTGCCAGAAGCAATAATACCTCCTACGAGCAGTACTTC
TRBV15	NA	NA	TRBJ1-1	CATSRDVGQAFF	TGTGCCACCAGCAGAGATGTGGGTCAGGCTTTCTTT
TRBV6-5	NA	NA	TRBJ1-1	CASKGSRMLNTEAFF	TGTGCCAGCAAAGGTTCACGGATGCTGAACACTGAAGCTTTCTTT
TRBV5-1	NA	NA	TRBJ2-1	CASSLSGRSSYNEQFF	TGCGCCAGCAGCTTGTCGGGACGGAGCTCCTACAATGAGCAGTTCTTC
TRBV11-2	TRBD1	once	TRBJ1-1	CASSAWTGYDTEAFF	TGTGCCAGCAGCGCCTGGACAGGGTATGACACTGAAGCTTTCTTT
TRBV18	NA	NA	TRBJ2-7	CASSPPNRPLDYEQYF	TGTGCCAGCTCACCACCGAACAGGCCCCTGGACTACGAGCAGTACTTC
TRBV4-3	TRBD1	NA	TRBJ1-1	CASSQGTGAPRTEAFF	TGCGCCAGCAGCCAAGGGACAGGGGCACCTCGCACTGAAGCTTTCTTT
TRBV5-1	TRBD1	NA	TRBJ1-4	CASSLGTGAPGEKLFF	TGCGCCAGCAGCTTGGGGACAGGGGCCCCTGGGGAAAAACTGTTTTTT
TRBV19	TRBD1	NA	TRBJ2-2	CASRDRGDTGELFF	TGTGCCAGTAGAGACAGGGGAGACACCGGGGAGCTGTTTTTT
TRBV9	TRBD1	NA	TRBJ2-7	CASSVEPRDRASEQYF	TGTGCCAGCAGCGTAGAGCCCCGGGACAGGGCTAGCGAGCAGTACTTC
TRBV11-2	TRBD1	NA	TRBJ2-7	CASSLDRGRYEQYF	TGTGCCAGCAGCTTGGACAGGGGGCGTTACGAGCAGTACTTC
TRBV1	NA	NA	TRBJ1-1	CTSREWRPAFF	TGCACCAGCAGGGAGTGGCGACCAGCTTTCTTT
TRBV10-3	NA	NA	TRBJ1-1	CATEPERGVTEAFF	TGTGCCACCGAACCCGAACGAGGTGTCACTGAAGCTTTCTTT
TRBV19	TRBD1	NA	TRBJ2-7	CASSIGDSTSYEQYF	TGTGCCAGTAGTATAGGGGACAGTACTTCCTACGAGCAGTACTTC
TRBV6-2/TRBV6-3	NA	NA	TRBJ1-5	CASSLDTNQPQHF	TGTGCCAGCAGCCTTGACACCAATCAGCCCCAGCATTTT
TRBV13	NA	NA	TRBJ2-3	CATGQGHVTDTQYF	TGTGCCACCGGGCAGGGCCACGTCACAGATACGCAGTATTTT
TRBV29-1	NA	NA	TRBJ1-3	CSVEDPRGDYLGNTIYF	TGCAGCGTTGAAGATCCGCGAGGGGATTATCTCGGAAACACCATATATTTT
TRBV11-3	TRBD1	NA	TRBJ2-5	CASSPGPGGSETQYF	TGTGCCAGCAGCCCGGGTCCAGGGGGCAGCGAGACCCAGTACTTC
TRBV9	TRBD2	few	TRBJ2-6	CASSRGGRELSGANVLTF	TGTGCCAGCAGCCGCGGGGGACGAGAACTCTCTGGGGCCAACGTCCTGACTTTC
TRBV2	NA	once	TRBJ1-4	CASKALRGNEKLFF	TGTGCCAGCAAGGCGTTAAGGGGTAATGAAAAACTGTTTTTT
TRBV5-4	NA	NA	TRBJ1-1	CASSFSVVNTEAFF	TGTGCCAGCAGCTTCTCCGTAGTGAACACTGAAGCTTTCTTT
TRBV6-1	NA	NA	TRBJ2-2	CASSEPGRSTGELFF	TGTGCCAGCAGTGAACCGGGACGGAGCACCGGGGAGCTGTTTTTT
TRBV7-9	NA	NA	TRBJ1-1	CASSLVEAFF	TGTGCCAGCAGCTTAGTTGAAGCTTTCTTT
TRBV7-8	NA	NA	TRBJ2-7	CASSFGPPGAGYEQYF	TGTGCCAGCAGCTTCGGTCCCCCGGGGGCTGGCTACGAGCAGTACTTC
TRBV4-2	TRBD2	NA	TRBJ2-3	CASSQDTAGGSRADTQYF	TGTGCCAGCAGCCAAGATACCGCGGGGGGATCACGCGCAGATACGCAGTATTTT
TRBV18	NA	NA	TRBJ1-5	CASSPGVQPQHF	TGTGCCAGCTCACCAGGGGTCCAGCCCCAGCATTTT
TRBV7-2	NA	NA	TRBJ2-7	CASSLVAGSPLSYEQYF	TGTGCCAGCAGCTTAGTCGCCGGGAGCCCCCTCTCCTACGAGCAGTACTTC